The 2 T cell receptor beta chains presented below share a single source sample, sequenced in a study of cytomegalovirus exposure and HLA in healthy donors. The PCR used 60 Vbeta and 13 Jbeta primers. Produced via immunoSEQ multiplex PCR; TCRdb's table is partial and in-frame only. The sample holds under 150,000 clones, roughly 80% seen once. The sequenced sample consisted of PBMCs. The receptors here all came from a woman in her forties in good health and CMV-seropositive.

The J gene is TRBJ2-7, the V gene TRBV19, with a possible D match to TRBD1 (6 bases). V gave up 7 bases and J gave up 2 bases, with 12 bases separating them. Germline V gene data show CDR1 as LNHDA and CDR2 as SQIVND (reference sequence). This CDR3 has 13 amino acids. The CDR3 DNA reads TGTGCCAGTATCGGGGCAGGGGCCTACGAGCAGTACTTC. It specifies CASIGAGAYEQYF.

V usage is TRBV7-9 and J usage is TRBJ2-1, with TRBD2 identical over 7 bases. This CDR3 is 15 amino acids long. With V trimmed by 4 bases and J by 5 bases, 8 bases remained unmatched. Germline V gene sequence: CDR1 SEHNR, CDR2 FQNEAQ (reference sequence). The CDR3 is CASSSPSGDHNEQFF. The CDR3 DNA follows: TGTGCCAGCAGCTCACCAAGCGGGGACCACAATGAGCAGTTCTTC.